One sample yielded the 32 T cell receptor beta chains listed below, sequenced in a study of blood T cell repertoires in COVID-19. The method was immunoSEQ multiplex PCR; TCRdb's version includes in-frame clones alone and lacks a portion of them. The sample gives roughly 220,000 clones, 88% of which show up once; roughly 2.7% is in the top ten. The specimen was PBMCs or T cells enriched from blood (not recorded which). Every receptor here comes from a woman between 25 and 40 years old who had recovered from COVID-19.

Notes on this clone: Other DNA sequences of this sample code for an identical CDR3. The chain is built from TRBV4-3 and TRBJ1-1; D remains ambiguous. The CDR3 length is 14 residues. The V and J ends lost 0 bases and 1 base respectively, with 6 bases between them. Germline values: CDR1 LGHNA, CDR2 YSLEER. DNA for the CDR3: TGCGCCAGCAGCCAAGACTCAGGGAACACTGAAGCTTTCTTT. Amino acid sequence: CASSQDSGNTEAFF.

V gene TRBV19 combines with J gene TRBJ1-2, with D tentatively TRBD1 (5 bases). CDR1 LNHDA and CDR2 SQIVND come from the germline V gene (reference sequence). This CDR3 has 14 residues. Trimming removed 4 bases from V and 2 bases from J, with 11 bases in between. The CDR3 DNA reads as TGTGCCAGTAGTACACCGGGACTCAACTATGGCTACACCTTC. Translation: CASSTPGLNYGYTF. The complete variable domain, with remaining parts taken from reference TRBV19 and TRBJ1-2, reads DGGITQSPKYLFRKEGQNVTLSCEQNLNHDAMYWYRQDPGQGLRLIYYSQIVNDFQKGDIAEGYSVSREKKESFPLTVTSAQKNPTAFYLCASSTPGLNYGYTFGSGTRLTVV.

Concerning this clone itself: Compared with germline, one end of the junction differs, possibly owing to a read error. The chain uses TRBV7-9 and TRBJ1-4; weak D call: TRBD1 (5 bases). In germline, CDR1 is SEHNR, CDR2 FQNEAQ (reference sequence). The CDR3 runs to 14 residues. The CDR3 DNA reads TGTGCCAGCTCCAGGGCCGGGACTACTGAAAAACTGTTTTTT. Its protein is CASSRAGTTEKLFF. Using reference TRBV7-9 and TRBJ1-4 for the parts outside the CDR3, the full variable domain is DTGVSQNPRHKITKRGQNVTFRCDPISEHNRLYWYRQTLGQGPEFLTYFQNEAQLEKSRLLSDRFSAERPKGSFSTLEIQRTEQGDSAMYLCASSRAGTTEKLFFGSGTQLSVL.

The V and J genes are TRBV5-6 and TRBJ1-5; unclear D gene. V lost 0 bases, J lost 2 bases, and 9 bases lay in between. Germline-derived CDR1 and CDR2 are SGHDT and YYEEEE. This CDR3 is 15 amino acids long. CDR3 in DNA: TGTGCCAGCAGCTTGGCCGGAGATGGCAATCAGCCCCAGCATTTT. Protein: CASSLAGDGNQPQHF.

The chain has TRBV9 and TRBJ2-7; D may be TRBD2 (6 bases). With 3 bases removed from V and 0 bases from J, the gap between germline ends came to 7 bases. The CDR3 sequence is 13 residues long. CDR1 is SGDLS, CDR2 YYNGEE, per germline. In DNA, the CDR3 is TGTGCCAGCAGCGGGGGGGTCTCCTACGAGCAGTACTTC. Protein product: CASSGGVSYEQYF.

The J gene is TRBJ1-5, the V gene TRBV19; D gene unclear. Germline V gives CDR1 LNHDA, CDR2 SQIVND (reference sequence). This CDR3 has 14 residues. V lost 4 bases, J lost 3 bases, and 10 bases lay in between. CDR3 region: CASSSGRANQPQHF. For the CDR3, the DNA is TGTGCCAGTAGTAGCGGGAGGGCCAATCAGCCCCAGCATTTT. The full variable domain, in which reference TRBV19 and TRBJ1-5 provide the parts outside the CDR3, is DGGITQSPKYLFRKEGQNVTLSCEQNLNHDAMYWYRQDPGQGLRLIYYSQIVNDFQKGDIAEGYSVSREKKESFPLTVTSAQKNPTAFYLCASSSGRANQPQHFGDGTRLSIL.

V and J are TRBV6-5 and TRBJ2-1; a possible D gene is TRBD2 (6 bases). The CDR3 extends over 14 amino acids. Germline assignment: CDR1 MNHEY and CDR2 SVGAGI. The CDR3, as DNA: TGTGCTACAGAGTGGTCTAGCGATACGAATGAGCAGTTCTTC. This gives the protein CATEWSSDTNEQFF.

This clone showed up just once. The chain has TRBV28 and TRBJ1-5; D is uncertain. V lost 6 bases, J lost 5 bases, and 8 bases lay in between. The CDR3 extends over 12 amino acids. Germline-derived CDR1 and CDR2 are MDHEN and SYDVKM. CDR3 DNA sequence: TGTGCCAGCAGACCTGGAGATCAGCCCCAGCATTTT. The encoded protein is CASRPGDQPQHF.

This rearrangement joins TRBV2 to TRBJ1-3; D is perhaps TRBD1 (5 bases). Germline CDR1 SNHLY, CDR2 FYNNEI. This CDR3 comprises 15 residues. Trimming took off 4 bases at V and 4 bases at J, with 14 bases between the two ends. The CDR3 sequence is CASSVQGFAGNTIYF. The CDR3 DNA sequence: TGTGCCAGCAGTGTGCAGGGATTTGCCGGAAACACCATATATTTT.

V usage is TRBV10-3 and J usage is TRBJ1-5; 10 nucleotides align to TRBD1. Germline CDR1 and CDR2: ENHRY and SYGVKD. The V gene end was trimmed by 5 bases and the J gene end by 0 bases; junction bases not matched to a gene: 10. This CDR3 has 18 amino acids. The CDR3 DNA sequence: TGTGCCATCAGTAACCGGGACAGGGGCTCTTATAGCAATCAGCCCCAGCATTTT. It is translated as CAISNRDRGSYSNQPQHF.

The chain recombines TRBV3-1 (or the pseudogene TRBV3-2) with TRBJ1-5, with 11 bases aligning to TRBD1. In germline, CDR1 is LGHDT, CDR2 YNNKEL (reference sequence). The CDR3 spans 15 residues. Unmatched junction bases numbered 3, after V lost 1 base and J lost 7 bases. The CDR3 DNA reads TGTGCCAGCAGCCAAGGGGACAGGGGGAACCAGCCCCAGCATTTT. Its protein product is CASSQGDRGNQPQHF.

V is TRBV6-1 and J is TRBJ1-6, with 7 bases that match TRBD1. V was pared by 0 bases and J by 9 bases, with 5 bases of the junction left unmatched. Germline V lookup: CDR1 MNHNS, CDR2 SASEGT. This CDR3 contains 15 residues. The CDR3 region has the DNA TGTGCCAGCAGTGAAGCTTTCCAGGGGGGTTCACCCCTCCACTTT. This translates into CASSEAFQGGSPLHF.

The chain uses TRBV2 and TRBJ2-1, with D tentatively TRBD2 (6 bases). The germline V gene has CDR1 SNHLY and CDR2 FYNNEI. V shed 1 base and J shed 6 bases, with 10 bases lying between them. This CDR3 region has 14 residues. CDR3 sequence reads: CASSEGLVINEQFF. The DNA for the CDR3 is TGTGCCAGCAGTGAAGGACTAGTCATCAATGAGCAGTTCTTC. Complete variable domain (other parts from reference TRBV2 and TRBJ2-1): EPEVTQTPSHQVTQMGQEVILRCVPISNHLYFYWYRQILGQKVEFLVSFYNNEISEKSEIFDDQFSVERPDGSNFTLKIRSTKLEDSAMYFCASSEGLVINEQFFGPGTRLTVL.

The V gene is TRBV10-3, the J gene TRBJ1-1; D is undetermined. The CDR3 is made up of 14 amino acids. The germline V gene encodes CDR1 ENHRY and CDR2 SYGVKD. V lost 5 bases and J 2 bases, leaving 12 bases between the germline ends. The CDR3 loop reads CAISSRFLNTEAFF. CDR3 coding DNA: TGTGCCATCAGTAGCAGGTTTCTTAACACTGAAGCTTTCTTT.

V and J are TRBV2 and TRBJ1-1; 9 bases are shared with TRBD1. The CDR3 loop spans 17 amino acids. Germline V gives CDR1 SNHLY, CDR2 FYNNEI. The trim removed 10 bases at V and 1 base at J, leaving 16 bases unmatched. This CDR3 reads CATLGAGQGKKNTEAFF. The CDR3, as DNA: TGTGCCACCCTGGGGGCGGGACAGGGAAAGAAGAACACTGAAGCTTTCTTT.

J is TRBJ1-2 and V is TRBV7-2; TRBD1 is a possible D gene (6 bases). The CDR3 extends over 16 amino acids. Germline V lookup: CDR1 SGHTA, CDR2 FQGNSA. Trimming left V 2 bases short and J 8 bases short, with 21 bases between. CDR3 residues: CASSLTPLGGLSGYTF. The CDR3 DNA is TGTGCCAGCAGCTTAACCCCATTGGGGGGGCTCAGCGGCTACACCTTC. The variable domain in full, with the rest retrieved from reference TRBV7-2 and TRBJ1-2, is GAGVSQSPSNKVTEKGKDVELRCDPISGHTALYWYRQSLGQGLEFLIYFQGNSAPDKSGLPSDRFSAERTGGSVSTLTIQRTQQEDSAVYLCASSLTPLGGLSGYTFGSGTRLTVV.

In DNA, the CDR3 is TGTGCCAGCAGCCAGGGGGCCTGGAGGACCGGGGAGCTGTTTTTT. Protein product: CASSQGAWRTGELFF. The chain couples TRBV14 to TRBJ2-2, with D perhaps matching TRBD1 (6 bases). The ends were cut back, 3 bases at V and 5 bases at J, with 13 bases in the middle. The CDR3 loop spans 15 amino acids. In germline, CDR1 is SGHDN, CDR2 FVKESK.

This chain joins TRBV7-9 and TRBJ1-1; D might be TRBD1 (6 bases). With 5 bases removed from V and 2 bases from J, the gap between germline ends came to 15 bases. The CDR3 loop spans 15 amino acids. Germline V gene lookup returns CDR1 SEHNR and CDR2 FQNEAQ (reference sequence). The CDR3 region has the DNA TGTGCCAGCAGCCCCCACAGGGATATTAACACTGAAGCTTTCTTT. Translated: CASSPHRDINTEAFF.

V and J are TRBV29-1 and TRBJ2-5; D not resolved. Germline loops: CDR1 SQVTM, CDR2 ANQGSEA. Trimming left V 2 bases short and J 3 bases short, with 7 bases between. The CDR3 loop spans 12 amino acids. CDR3 sequence reads: CSVEKAEETQYF. In DNA, the CDR3 is TGCAGCGTTGAAAAGGCGGAAGAGACCCAGTACTTC.

This clone was recorded only once. As DNA, the CDR3 is TGCAGCGTCGACAGGGAAGGCTATGGCTACACCTTC. It encodes CSVDREGYGYTF. V gene TRBV29-1 combines with J gene TRBJ1-2; 7 bases fit TRBD1. The CDR3 has 12 residues. V trimming: 6 bases; J trimming: 4 bases; junction bases outside the gene matches: 5. Looked up from germline, CDR1 is SQVTM and CDR2 is ANQGSEA.

This chain links TRBV7-2 with TRBJ1-1, with D unclear. Trimming cost V 2 bases and J 1 base, with 5 bases left between them. In germline, CDR1 is SGHTA, CDR2 FQGNSA. The CDR3 runs to 13 residues. The CDR3 region is CASSLSGNTEAFF. The CDR3 DNA follows: TGTGCCAGCAGCTTATCAGGGAACACTGAAGCTTTCTTT. Full variable domain (outside the CDR3, taken from reference TRBV7-2 and TRBJ1-1): GAGVSQSPSNKVTEKGKDVELRCDPISGHTALYWYRQSLGQGLEFLIYFQGNSAPDKSGLPSDRFSAERTGGSVSTLTIQRTQQEDSAVYLCASSLSGNTEAFFGQGTRLTVV.

V is TRBV5-4 and J is TRBJ1-2; weak D call: TRBD1 (6 bases). The germline CDR1 and CDR2 sequences are SGHNT and YYREEE (reference sequence). V dropped 2 bases and J dropped 3 bases, with 8 bases sitting between them. The CDR3 loop spans 13 amino acids. CDR3 in amino acids: CASSFRTDYGYTF. The CDR3 bases are TGTGCCAGCAGCTTTCGGACAGACTATGGCTACACCTTC.

This clone showed up just a few times. The V and J genes are TRBV12-3 or TRBV12-4 and TRBJ2-7, with 10 bases identical to TRBD1. Germline trimming cut 6 bases from V and 6 bases from J; bases unmatched to any gene: 5. The CDR3 is 13 residues long. CDR3 region: CASRLTGGVEQYF. In DNA, the CDR3 is TGTGCCAGCAGGCTGACAGGGGGCGTCGAGCAGTACTTC.

V and J are TRBV19 and TRBJ1-4; 10 bases line up with TRBD1. The CDR3 totals 15 residues. Looked up from germline, CDR1 is LNHDA and CDR2 is SQIVND (reference sequence). The J segment lost 6 bases and the V segment lost 5 bases, leaving 6 bases of the junction unmatched. CDR3 nucleotide sequence: TGTGCCAGTAGTCTCACCGGGACAGGGGATGAAAAACTGTTTTTT. It specifies CASSLTGTGDEKLFF.

The rearrangement uses TRBV7-9 and TRBJ1-1; 11 bases match TRBD1. V lost 5 bases and J lost 0; bases outside the gene matches: 8. The CDR3 consists of 17 residues. The germline CDR1 and CDR2 sequences are SEHNR and FQNEAQ (reference sequence). In nucleotides, the CDR3 is TGTGCCAGCAGCGGGACGGACAGGGGGCCGTTGAACACTGAAGCTTTCTTT. Protein product: CASSGTDRGPLNTEAFF.

The chain is built from TRBV6-1 and TRBJ1-2; TRBD1 aligns across 9 bases. Germline V gene sequence: CDR1 MNHNS, CDR2 SASEGT. The CDR3 runs 14 residues. V lost 1 base, J lost 8 bases, and 5 bases stayed unmatched. In DNA form, the CDR3 reads TGTGCCAGCAGTGAAGACAGGGGGCGAAGCGGCTACACCTTC. Amino acids: CASSEDRGRSGYTF.

This clone was observed once. The rearrangement joins TRBV7-7 to TRBJ2-5; 14 nucleotides line up with TRBD2. Trimming took 4 bases from V and 5 from J; bases not matched to a gene: 6. The CDR3 is made up of 16 amino acids. Germline CDR1 SSHAT, CDR2 FNYEAQ (reference sequence). CDR3 in DNA: TGTGCCAGCAGCTCGACGACTAGCGGGGGGGCGGAGACCCAGTACTTC. Amino acids: CASSSTTSGGAETQYF. Full variable domain (rest looked up from reference TRBV7-7 and TRBJ2-5): GAGVSQSPRYKVTKRGQDVTLRCDPISSHATLYWYQQALGQGPEFLTYFNYEAQPDKSGLPSDRFSAERPEGSISTLTIQRTEQRDSAMYRCASSSTTSGGAETQYFGPGTRLLVL.

V is TRBV9 and J is TRBJ1-2; TRBD1 might be the D (6 bases). The CDR3 spans 14 residues. Germline V gives CDR1 SGDLS, CDR2 YYNGEE. The ends were cut back, 0 bases at V and 6 bases at J, with 12 bases in the middle. The CDR3 loop is CASSVGLQGNGYTF. The CDR3 DNA is TGTGCCAGCAGCGTAGGATTACAGGGTAATGGCTACACCTTC. The complete variable domain, with remaining parts taken from reference TRBV9 and TRBJ1-2, reads DSGVTQTPKHLITATGQRVTLRCSPRSGDLSVYWYQQSLDQGLQFLIQYYNGEERAKGNILERFSAQQFPDLHSELNLSSLELGDSALYFCASSVGLQGNGYTFGSGTRLTVV.

The V gene is TRBV5-4, the J gene TRBJ1-2; D ambiguous. Deletions cut 2 bases from V and 4 bases from J, with 12 bases between. This CDR3 spans 14 amino acids. Germline loops: CDR1 SGHNT, CDR2 YYREEE (reference sequence). The CDR3 bases are TGTGCCAGCAGCTTACCCGGGGAGGCCTATGGCTACACCTTC. It codes for CASSLPGEAYGYTF.

V and J are TRBV6-5 and TRBJ1-1; D remains ambiguous. The length of the CDR3 is 13 residues. Germline V CDR1 and CDR2: MNHEY, SVGAGI. Trimming removed 4 bases at V and 2 bases at J, with 8 bases between. CDR3 in amino acids: CASSWMGNTEAFF. In DNA, the CDR3 is TGTGCCAGCAGTTGGATGGGCAACACTGAAGCTTTCTTT.

V is TRBV4-1 and J is TRBJ1-1; a weak D match, TRBD1 (6 bases). CDR3 length: 17 amino acids. The germline gives CDR1 MGHRA, CDR2 YSYEKL. V lost 1 base, J lost 5 bases, and 20 bases lay in between. The CDR3 loop is CASSQGASKQGGTEAFF. The CDR3 DNA reads as TGCGCCAGCAGCCAAGGAGCTTCTAAACAGGGAGGGACTGAAGCTTTCTTT.

This sequence joins TRBV12-3 or TRBV12-4 and TRBJ1-2, with D possibly matching TRBD1 (5 bases). There are 13 residues in the CDR3. Trimming removed 3 bases from V and 5 bases from J, with 10 bases in between. CDR3 nucleotides: TGTGCCAGCAGTTTGGGGGGAAAGTATGGCTACACCTTC. Its protein is CASSLGGKYGYTF.